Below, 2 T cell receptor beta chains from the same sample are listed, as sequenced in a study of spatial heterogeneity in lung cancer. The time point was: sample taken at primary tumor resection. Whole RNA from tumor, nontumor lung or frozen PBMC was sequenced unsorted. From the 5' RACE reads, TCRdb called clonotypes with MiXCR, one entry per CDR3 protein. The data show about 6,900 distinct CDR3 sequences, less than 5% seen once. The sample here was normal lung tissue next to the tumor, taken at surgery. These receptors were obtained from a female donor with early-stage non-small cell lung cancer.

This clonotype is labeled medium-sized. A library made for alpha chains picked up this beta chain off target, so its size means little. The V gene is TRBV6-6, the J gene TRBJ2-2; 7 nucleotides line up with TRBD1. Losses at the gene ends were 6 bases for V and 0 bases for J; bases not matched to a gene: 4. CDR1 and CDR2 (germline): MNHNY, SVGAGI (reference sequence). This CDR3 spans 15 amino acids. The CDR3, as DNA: TGTGCCAGCAGACCCGGGACAGCGAACACCGGGGAGCTGTTTTTT. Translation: CASRPGTANTGELFF.

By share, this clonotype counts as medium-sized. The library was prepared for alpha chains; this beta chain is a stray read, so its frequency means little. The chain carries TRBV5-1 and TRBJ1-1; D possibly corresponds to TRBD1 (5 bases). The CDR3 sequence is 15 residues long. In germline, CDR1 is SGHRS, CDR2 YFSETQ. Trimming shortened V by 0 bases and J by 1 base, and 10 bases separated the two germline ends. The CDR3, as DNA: TGCGCCAGCAGCTTGGGAGGGGTCGAGAACACTGAAGCTTTCTTT. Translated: CASSLGGVENTEAFF.